This passage covers 17 T cell receptor beta chains from one sample sequenced in a study of breast tumors, draining lymph nodes, adjacent tissues. Each CDR3 protein is one row after TCRdb ran MiXCR on the multiplex PCR reads. The table includes 150,000 to 200,000 distinct CDR3 sequences, about 30% detected once. Breast cancer patients provided tissue from their axillary draining lymph nodes. Sequencing was performed on axillary lymph node tissue. Receptors originate from a female donor with breast cancer. Some clones in this sample may be carry-over from other donors' samples.

This clonotype has a count of ten or more. The chain is built from TRBV12-3 or TRBV12-4 and TRBJ2-1; 10 positions match TRBD2. The V and J ends lost 4 bases and 3 bases, in that order; junction bases with no gene match: 3. CDR3 length: 15 residues. The CDR3 DNA is TGTGCCAGCAGTTCCCTAGCGGGAGTCTACAATGAGCAGTTCTTC. Translating gives CASSSLAGVYNEQFF.

With respect to this clonotype: A much bigger clone sits one base away, suggesting this may be a read error. V gene TRBV20-1 combines with J gene TRBJ2-7, with a weak D call TRBD1 (6 bases). Per the germline V gene, CDR1 is DFQATT and CDR2 is SNEGSKA (reference sequence). The V end was cut by 6 bases, the J end by 6 bases, with 21 bases between. This CDR3 region has 14 residues. The CDR3 protein is CSAPPGHSPSEQYF. CDR3 sequence (DNA): TGCAGTGCCCCACCGGGACACAGTCCCTCCGAGCAGTACTTC.

This chain connects TRBV5-4 to TRBJ2-5; 10 bases are a match to TRBD2. CDR1 SGHNT and CDR2 YYREEE come from the germline V gene (reference sequence). This CDR3 contains 16 residues. V shed 6 bases, J shed 2 bases, and the junction held 10 bases outside the gene matches. This CDR3 reads CASISSGGAGQETQYF. The CDR3, as DNA: TGTGCCAGCATCTCAAGCGGGGGGGCCGGTCAAGAGACCCAGTACTTC. Based on the CDR3 plus reference TRBV5-4 and TRBJ2-5, the full variable domain is ETGVTQSPTHLIKTRGQQVTLRCSSQSGHNTVSWYQQALGQGPQFIFQYYREEENGRGNFPPRFSGLQFPNYSSELNVNALELDDSALYLCASISSGGAGQETQYFGPGTRLLVL.

On this clonotype itself: A read error is likely, as this CDR3 ends without the conserved phenylalanine or tryptophan. The chain combines TRBV5-4 with TRBJ1-6; weak D call: TRBD1 (6 bases). Trimming pared 5 bases from V and 6 bases from J, leaving 21 bases between. The CDR3 has 17 amino acids. CDR1 SGHNT and CDR2 YYREEE come from the germline V gene (reference sequence). The chain's CDR3 is CASSYPGTYDSNSPLHL. Here the CDR3 DNA reads TGTGCCAGCAGTTACCCCGGGACATATGACAGTAATTCACCCCTCCACCTT.

About this clonotype: A much larger clone lies one base from this, so it may be a read error. The chain recombines TRBV5-4 with TRBJ2-7; the match to TRBD2 covers 16 bases. With 4 bases clipped from V and 5 bases from J, the junction kept 12 bases outside the gene matches. Germline V gives CDR1 SGHNT, CDR2 YYREEE (reference sequence). The CDR3 sequence is 18 residues long. CDR3 sequence (DNA): TGTGCCAGCAGCCTAGGGACTAGCGGGGGGGCCTTCACCAACGAGCAGTACTTC. This gives the protein CASSLGTSGGAFTNEQYF.

This clonotype was seen many times. The chain couples TRBV7-6 to TRBJ2-7; 11 positions match TRBD2. Germline V gene lookup returns CDR1 SGHVS and CDR2 FNYEAQ. The length of the CDR3 is 15 residues. The ends lost 3 bases at V and 0 bases at J; junction bases unmatched: 1. The CDR3 DNA is TGTGCCAGCAGCTTGACTAGCGGGGACTCCTACGAGCAGTACTTC. Amino acids: CASSLTSGDSYEQYF.

With respect to this clonotype: At one of its ends the junction is not consistent with the germline gene, which may arise from a read error. This sequence joins TRBV24-1 and TRBJ2-3; D perhaps matches TRBD1 (6 bases). Judging by the DNA end, TRBJ1-5 fits better; the J call may be wrong. This CDR3 is built from 15 residues. Per the germline V gene, CDR1 is KGHDR and CDR2 is SFDVKD. CDR3 coding DNA: TGCGCCACCAGTCGATCGGGGGCAAGAACAGATACGCAGCATTTT. This sequence encodes CATSRSGARTDTQHF.

This clonotype has a handful of counts. With a much larger clone just one base away, this may be a read error. The V call is TRBV5-4, the J call TRBJ1-2; 9 bases are shared with TRBD1. This CDR3 is built from 15 residues. Looked up from germline, CDR1 is SGHNT and CDR2 is YYREEE (reference sequence). V was pared by 4 bases and J by 6 bases, with 10 bases of the junction left unmatched. The CDR3 DNA sequence: TGTGCCAGCAGCCCCCAGGGATACAGGGGGCATGGCTACACCTTC. It yields the protein CASSPQGYRGHGYTF.

Note on this clonotype: The CDR3 does not end in the conserved phenylalanine or tryptophan, so this is likely a read error. The DNA is left out, because the CDR3 cannot be placed on it with certainty; the CDR3 is given as TCRdb lists it. The V and J genes are TRBV15 and TRBJ2-5; the listed D gene, TRBD1, was not tested against the DNA. Inclusive of both ends, the CDR3 amounts to 16 amino acids. Germline values: CDR1 LNHNV, CDR2 YYDKDF (reference sequence). CDR3 residues: CATSRDGTGYGNTFGS.

The chain couples TRBV11-2 to TRBJ1-1, with D perhaps TRBD1 (5 bases). CDR1 SGHAT and CDR2 FQNNGV come from the germline V gene. With 6 bases removed from V and 1 base from J, the gap between germline ends came to 15 bases. The CDR3 totals 15 residues. CDR3 coding DNA: TGTGCCAGCAGGCGTTTATCGACAGCGAACACTGAAGCTTTCTTT. This gives the protein CASRRLSTANTEAFF.

This clonotype was detected ten times or more. The chain has TRBV7-9 and TRBJ2-1; 8 nucleotides align to TRBD2. Germline loops: CDR1 SEHNR, CDR2 FQNEAQ (reference sequence). With V trimmed by 1 base and J by 7 bases, 6 bases remained unmatched. This CDR3 contains 15 residues. Here the CDR3 reads CASSLVGGRRNEQFF. The CDR3, as DNA: TGTGCCAGCAGCTTAGTCGGCGGGAGGCGGAATGAGCAGTTCTTC.

J is TRBJ2-5 and V is TRBV7-6; the D gene is possibly TRBD2 (5 bases). The CDR3 runs to 15 residues. V lost 1 base to trimming and J lost 2 bases, with 11 bases between them. CDR1 is SGHVS, CDR2 FNYEAQ, per germline. CDR3 amino acids: CASSLERTGQETQYF. The CDR3 DNA reads as TGTGCCAGCAGCTTAGAGCGGACGGGACAAGAGACCCAGTACTTC.

Worth noting for this clonotype: A much larger clone differs from this one at a single base, so this may be a read error. The rearrangement joins TRBV20-1 to TRBJ2-5; D remains ambiguous. The CDR3 has 14 amino acids. Germline V lookup: CDR1 DFQATT, CDR2 SNEGSKA (reference sequence). Trimming removed 1 base from V and 7 bases from J, with 16 bases in between. The CDR3 is CSARGRRLIATQYF. The CDR3 DNA follows: TGCAGTGCTAGAGGACGACGCCTCATAGCGACCCAGTACTTC.

This clonotype showed up many times. The rearrangement joins TRBV19 to TRBJ2-3; 8 bases line up with TRBD1. CDR1 and CDR2 from the germline V gene are LNHDA and SQIVND (reference sequence). After removal of 1 base from V and 2 bases from J, the junction contained 5 bases not matched to a gene. The CDR3 runs 16 residues. CDR3 sequence: CASSIGAGGVTDTQYF. Written as DNA, the CDR3 is TGTGCCAGTAGTATAGGGGCAGGGGGCGTCACAGATACGCAGTATTTT.

The V gene is TRBV20-1, the J gene TRBJ2-5, with a possible D match to TRBD1 (5 bases). Looked up from germline, CDR1 is DFQATT and CDR2 is SNEGSKA (reference sequence). The ends were cut back, 1 base at V and 2 bases at J, with 8 bases in the middle. This CDR3 is 13 amino acids long. The CDR3 DNA reads TGCAGTGCTAGAGGCAGGGTTCAAGAGACCCAGTACTTC. Its protein is CSARGRVQETQYF.

This chain joins TRBV2 and TRBJ1-6; the match to TRBD1 covers 9 bases. This CDR3 spans 15 amino acids. Germline V gives CDR1 SNHLY, CDR2 FYNNEI. Trimming cost V 4 bases and J 10 bases; bases outside gene matches: 8. DNA for the CDR3: TGTGCCAGCAGTGGGCTCGGACAGGGGTCCTCACCCCTCCACTTT. Its protein product is CASSGLGQGSSPLHF.

This clonotype was seen ten or more times. The chain recombines TRBV2 with TRBJ2-7; D gene uncertain. V was pared by 1 base and J by 6 bases, with 10 bases between. CDR3 length: 13 amino acids. Germline assignment: CDR1 SNHLY and CDR2 FYNNEI. Here the CDR3 DNA reads TGTGCCAGCAGTGAAGGGGCCGTGGGCGAGCAGTACTTC. Its protein product is CASSEGAVGEQYF.